The sequence of this T cell receptor (beta chain) was determined in a study of blood T cells in healthy people across ages. Primers used in a second PCR of roughly 7 to 12 cycles were a sample-barcoded 5' primer and a J-beta primer mix. A template-switch adaptor that had 12 random nucleotides put a tag on each cDNA molecule. MiXCR was run by TCRdb on the 5' RACE reads, yielding one entry per CDR3 protein. The sample lists about a million distinct CDR3 sequences; about two fifths were seen once. V lost 7 bases to trimming and J lost 3 bases, with 10 bases between them. Germline CDR1 reads KGHSY; CDR2 reads FQNENV. There are 13 residues in the CDR3.

This chain joins TRBV16 and TRBJ1-5; the D is unclear. Sequencing was performed on blood. The TCR sequence derives from a man in his late teens or twenties in good health. CDR3 in amino acids: CASTPTPNQPQHF. The CDR3 DNA follows: TGTGCCAGCACGCCGACACCCAATCAGCCCCAGCATTTT. Full variable domain (missing parts from reference TRBV16 and TRBJ1-5): GEEVAQTPKHLVRGEGQKAKLYCAPIKGHSYVFWYQQVLKNEFKFLISFQNENVFDETGMPKERFSAKCLPNSPCSLEIQATKLEDSAVYFCASTPTPNQPQHFGDGTRLSIL.